This T cell receptor beta chain was identified during a study of EBV T-cell therapy then PD-1 blockade in nasopharyngeal carcinoma. V was pared by 6 bases and J by 2 bases, with 9 bases between. There are 13 residues in the CDR3. Remarks on this clone: The target antigen is unknown.

Clones were sequenced by immunoSEQ multiplex PCR, and TCRdb holds only the in-frame ones, with some missing. This sample has around 19,000 clones, with around 80% found just once. Time point denoted: 266 days after commencement of treatment, after nivolumab therapy. Treatment here: AdE1-LMPpoly-expanded autologous EBV-specific T-cell therapy followed by anti-PD-1 nivolumab. Sample: CD8+ T cells from blood, taken around day 240 from a patient whose treatment included autologous EBV-specific T cells and nivolumab. This rearrangement joins TRBV12-3 or TRBV12-4 to TRBJ2-3, with TRBD2 as a possible D gene (6 bases). The receptor comes from a man aged 40-50 years with nasopharyngeal carcinoma. DNA of the CDR3: TGTGCCAGCAGCTGGACTACCACAGATACGCAGTATTTT. Its protein is CASSWTTTDTQYF.